Reported below is one TCR beta chain. This receptor's antigen is unknown. At one end, the junction sequence differs from germline, possibly due to a read error. CDR1 and CDR2 were assigned from the germline V gene as SGHAT and FQNNGV. CDR3 length: 12 amino acids, cysteine to phenylalanine. CDR3 DNA is the only sequence kept; it has 36 bases, read in frame from the first base. The library was built by means of PCR. At the Johns Hopkins FTIC core, DNA from the cultured CD4+ T cells underwent TCR sequencing with the Oncomine TCR Beta short-read assay. The QIAamp micro DNA kit was used to extract genomic DNA from the cultured CD4+ T cells. Oncomine TCR Beta libraries from cultured CD4+ T cells were pooled using unique dual indexes and sequenced on an Illumina iSeq 100. The paper's processing steps were these. Non-productive sequences were removed, and CDR3s not starting with C, not ending with F or W, or shorter than 7 amino acids were discarded. Antigen-specific clonotypes were identified with the MANAFEST web application by comparing peptide-stimulated wells with reference and other culture wells. For a clone to be called positive, the clone needed an FDR below 0.05, an odds ratio above 5, and a productive frequency above 0.1% in at least two of three replicate wells. A clonotype counted as cross-reactive if it showed significant expansion both in the SARS-CoV-2 spike wells and in at least one common cold coronavirus spike condition. CDR3 homology was assessed with Levenshtein distances (stringdist) and unrooted phylogenetic trees (ape) in R version 3.6.1. TCRdb reran the public reads through fastp at Q25 and MiXCR, keeping productive beta chains. Under each unique CDR3 protein, matching rows form one entry showing the most common genes and DNA. The V and J calls were not made by the authors but by TCRdb's processing. Across this sample there are roughly 4,200 distinct CDR3 sequences, with 15% to 20% seen only once. The leading ten clones occupy approximately 15% of the sample.

This sample was included in a study of vaccination and CD4 T cells after COVID-19 (dated by TCRdb to the early 2020s). A note on the overall study: Convalescent patients had a positive SARS-CoV-2 result on nasal swab PCR, and of these patients, some 10 had mild disease and one had severe disease. In control cultures, a CEFX viral epitope pool was used as positive control, an HIV-1 Nef peptide pool was used as negative control, or no peptide was added. Each participant got two doses of either the Pfizer-BioNTech BNT162b2 vaccine (n=8) or the Moderna mRNA-1273 vaccine (n=2). In 10 COVID-19 convalescent patients and a handful of infection-naive healthy vaccine recipients, the spike-specific CD4+ TCR repertoire before mRNA vaccination was compared with the repertoire after mRNA vaccination. Post-vaccine blood samples were taken a median of about 77 days after the second vaccine dose, with a range of 14 to 241 days. The convalescent cohort included six males and four females, with two Hispanic individuals, seven Caucasians, two Asians and one multiracial person. The cultures were stimulated with overlapping spike peptide pools from SARS-CoV-2 and from the common cold coronaviruses HCoV-NL63, HCoV-OC43 and HCoV-229E. Post-COVID blood samples from convalescent patients were collected a median of approximately 100 days after diagnosis, with a range of 35 to 161 days. What the work shows at the level of the full study, not this receptor alone: Relatively few convalescent patients were included in the study, and early timepoints after natural infection were not analyzed. In convalescent patients, nearly all vaccine-specific clones (304 of 307) were found to be mono-reactive for SARS-CoV-2 spike rather than cross-reactive with common cold coronaviruses. Among the post-vaccine SARS-CoV-2-reactive clones in convalescent patients, a median 86.3% showed up only after vaccination, which suggests vaccine-specific priming. The median number of SARS-CoV-2-reactive clonotypes rose from 20 to 25 after infection to approximately 41 after vaccination, but the change was not significant.

Taken with the paper, the label for treatment or condition translates to: approximately 9-day PBMC culture with coronavirus spike peptide pools or control peptides (ViraFEST assay). To expand antigen-specific T cells with peptide pools and then pick out the expanded clonotypes through TCR sequencing, the study relied on the ViraFEST assay. The convalescent patients' positive SARS-CoV-2 PCR tests were from March to December 2020, which was before the Alpha, Beta and Delta variants emerged in the United States. Each well held roughly 2 million PBMCs cultured in IMDM containing roughly 5% human AB serum and roughly 9.7 IU/ml IL-2, with about 10 ug/ml peptide pools added. On days 3 and 7, half of the culture medium was replaced with fresh IL-2-containing medium. After around 11 days of culture, CD4+ T cells were isolated by negative selection using the EasySep CD4+ T cell isolation kit. Ficoll-Paque Plus gradient centrifugation was used to isolate PBMCs from whole blood, and the isolated PBMCs were then either used fresh or cryopreserved at -140C. Triplicate wells were generally used for each culture condition.

The sequence derives from a human donor who had recovered from COVID-19. The source material was CD4+ T cells from blood, cultured in vitro. The chain links TRBV11-2 with TRBJ2-7; matching of 5 bases hints at TRBD2 as the D gene. The encoded CDR3 is CAGSPAEYEQYF. In nucleotide form, the sequence is TGTGCCGGCAGCCCAGCGGAGTACGAGCAGTACTTC. Reference TRBV11-2 and TRBJ2-7 genes cover what lies past the CDR3, so the full variable domain is EAGVAQSPRYKIIEKRQSVAFWCNPISGHATLYWYQQILGQGPKLLIQFQNNGVVDDSQLPKDRFSAERLKGVDSTLKIQPAKLEDSAVYLCAGSPAEYEQYFGPGTRLTVT.